The entry that follows covers one T cell receptor beta chain sequence. Its antigen remains unidentified. Generated by immunoSEQ multiplex PCR, the TCRdb table keeps only in-frame clones and is missing some. The sample includes roughly 75,000 clones, about nine tenths of them seen just once. These data are taken from a study of T cell responses to AZD1222 COVID-19 vaccine. General study points: Spike-specific TCRs gained breadth and depth after people received two AZD1222 doses. White British ancestry dominated among donors, who included more females, and clonal diversity was possibly underestimated.

This CDR3 has 14 amino acids. Between the trimmed V and J ends, which lost 0 bases and 0 bases, there was a span of 4 bases. CDR1 SGHNT and CDR2 YYREEE come from the germline V gene (reference sequence). The sample in question was peripheral blood, obtained 28 days after the second AZD1222 dose. This chain uses TRBV5-4 with TRBJ1-3; D unclear. The clonotype comes from an adult who received the AZD1222 COVID-19 vaccine. CDR3 sequence (DNA): TGTGCCAGCAGCTTGGGGGCCTCTGGAAACACCATATATTTT. It yields the protein CASSLGASGNTIYF.